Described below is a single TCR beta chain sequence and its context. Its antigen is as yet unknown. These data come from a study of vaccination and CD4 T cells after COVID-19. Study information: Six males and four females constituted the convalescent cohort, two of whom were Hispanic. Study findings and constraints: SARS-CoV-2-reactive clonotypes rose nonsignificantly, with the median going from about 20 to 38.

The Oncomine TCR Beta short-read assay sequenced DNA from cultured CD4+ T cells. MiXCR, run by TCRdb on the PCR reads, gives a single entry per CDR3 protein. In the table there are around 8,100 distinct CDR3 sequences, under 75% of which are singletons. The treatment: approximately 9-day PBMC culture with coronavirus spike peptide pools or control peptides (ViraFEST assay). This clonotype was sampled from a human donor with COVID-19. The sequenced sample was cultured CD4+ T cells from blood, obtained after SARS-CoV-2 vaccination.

Here the CDR3 DNA reads TGTGCCACCAGCCCGGGACCAGGGTTTTCACCCCTCCACTTT. Amino acids: CATSPGPGFSPLHF. This chain links TRBV15 with TRBJ1-6; D may be TRBD1 (5 bases). This CDR3 has 14 amino acids. Per the germline V gene, CDR1 is LNHNV and CDR2 is YYDKDF (reference sequence). V was pared by 5 bases and J by 9 bases, with 14 bases between. The full variable domain, completed using reference TRBV15 and TRBJ1-6, is DAMVIQNPRYQVTQFGKPVTLSCSQTLNHNVMYWYQQKSSQAPKLLFHYYDKDFNNEADTPDNFQSRRPNTSFCFLDIRSPGLGDTAMYLCATSPGPGFSPLHFGNGTRLTVT.